The rows below give T cell receptor beta chains drawn from one sample of a study of T cells expressing NK-cell markers. From the 5' RACE reads, TCRdb lists one entry per CDR3 protein and no DNA. The sample includes about 260,000 distinct CDR3 sequences. Sample: blood T cells: a sorted CD56 or NKG2C T cell subset, CD4+ or CD8+ T cells, or bulk PBMC T cells (not recorded which). The receptors shown here come from a man aged 18-30 years in good health. CDR3s include the opening cysteine and the closing phenylalanine or tryptophan.

TRBJ2-2,TRBV10-3,CAISESDTSNTGELFF
TRBJ2-6,TRBV10-2,CASSIVGLAGGPRSGANVLTF
TRBJ2-1,TRBV5-6,CASSGPTSSHEQFF
TRBJ1-1,TRBV19,CASTAGGGGRTEAFF
TRBJ1-1,TRBV7-2,CASSSQVGTGMEAFF
TRBJ2-1,TRBV12-3/TRBV12-4,CASNVAQGNEQFF
TRBJ2-7,TRBV29-1,CSVEDWGTGRSYEQYF
TRBJ1-6,TRBV9,CASSANTGGSPLHF
TRBJ2-3,TRBV4-3,CASSQRPPSSGSTDTQYF
TRBJ2-1,TRBV7-2,CASSFVGSRYNEQFF
TRBJ2-1,TRBV20-1,CSASWAEGDNEQFF
TRBJ1-5,TRBV12-3/TRBV12-4,CASSPERNSNQPQHF
TRBJ2-1,TRBV7-8,CASSASTGYYNEQFF
TRBJ2-1,TRBV9,CASSVGGDLLSYNEQFF
TRBJ2-2,TRBV29-1,CSVALRRAPGELFF
TRBJ2-2,TRBV27,CASSLFGLAENTGELFF
TRBJ1-6,TRBV12-3/TRBV12-4,CASSWGPPPNSPLHF
TRBJ2-3,TRBV7-2,CASSPEVMGLPHDTQYF
TRBJ1-1,TRBV20-1,CSASLIAPWGNTEAFF
TRBJ1-2,TRBV7-9,CASSQVTYGYTF
TRBJ2-7,TRBV5-4,CASSLELAASYEQYF
TRBJ2-7,TRBV27,CASSPLGGSFYEQYF
TRBJ2-1,TRBV2,CASSVVAENQFF
TRBJ2-3,TRBV12-3/TRBV12-4,CASQTVSFTDTQYF
TRBJ1-5,TRBV28,CASSLSMHQPQHF
TRBJ2-1,TRBV20-1,CSASPQGRDEQFF
TRBJ2-3,TRBV9,CASSVELLTDTQYF
TRBJ1-1,TRBV20-1,CSATRGAQNTEAFF
TRBJ2-3,TRBV11-1,CASSLAPSGITDTQYF
TRBJ1-6,TRBV10-3,CAISVTDRNSPLHF
TRBJ1-6,TRBV6-5,CASTQGASPLHF
TRBJ2-5,TRBV27,CASSSVSGGEETQYF
TRBJ2-2,TRBV10-3,CAISESLAGVLGELFF
TRBJ2-1,TRBV10-1,CASSELAVQEQFF
TRBJ1-2,TRBV5-1,CASSERLGGQDYGYTF
TRBJ2-7,TRBV7-2,CASSPGDFNSYEQYF
TRBJ2-5,TRBV5-1,CASRRDRGLRETQYF
TRBJ1-5,TRBV6-1,CASSDRQGGGRQPQHF
TRBJ2-7,TRBV18,CASSTPLYEQYF
TRBJ2-7,TRBV28,CASSRSALGKYEQYF
TRBJ1-3,TRBV12-3/TRBV12-4,CASSFGSSGNTIYF
TRBJ1-5,TRBV20-1,CSANRQGTSPYNQPQHF
TRBJ2-7,TRBV6-2/TRBV6-3,CASSPDPGQIYEQYF
TRBJ2-1,TRBV12-3/TRBV12-4,CASSFAGGDYNEQFF
TRBJ1-2,TRBV19,CASSTDGNYGYTF
TRBJ2-7,TRBV12-3/TRBV12-4,CASSLEGTRYEQYF
TRBJ2-5,TRBV15,CATSKRVGEETQYF
TRBJ2-2,TRBV5-4,CASSPDNLNTGELFF
TRBJ2-3,TRBV29-1,CSSSPLLTDTQYF